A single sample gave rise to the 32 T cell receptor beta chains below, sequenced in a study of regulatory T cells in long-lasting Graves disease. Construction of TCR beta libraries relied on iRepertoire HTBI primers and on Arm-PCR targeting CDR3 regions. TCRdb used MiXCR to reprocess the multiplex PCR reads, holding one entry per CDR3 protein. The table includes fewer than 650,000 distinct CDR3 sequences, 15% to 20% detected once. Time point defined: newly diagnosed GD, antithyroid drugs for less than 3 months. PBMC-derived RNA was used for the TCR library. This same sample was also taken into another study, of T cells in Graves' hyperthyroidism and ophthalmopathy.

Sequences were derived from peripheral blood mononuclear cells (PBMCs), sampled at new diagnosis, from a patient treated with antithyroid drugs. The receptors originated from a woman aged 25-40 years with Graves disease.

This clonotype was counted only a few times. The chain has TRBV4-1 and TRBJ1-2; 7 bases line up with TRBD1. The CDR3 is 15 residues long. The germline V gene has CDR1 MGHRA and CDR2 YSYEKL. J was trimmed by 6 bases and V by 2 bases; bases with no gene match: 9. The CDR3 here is CASSQPGTAKDGYTF. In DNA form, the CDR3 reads TGCGCCAGCAGCCAACCCGGGACAGCTAAGGATGGCTACACCTTC.

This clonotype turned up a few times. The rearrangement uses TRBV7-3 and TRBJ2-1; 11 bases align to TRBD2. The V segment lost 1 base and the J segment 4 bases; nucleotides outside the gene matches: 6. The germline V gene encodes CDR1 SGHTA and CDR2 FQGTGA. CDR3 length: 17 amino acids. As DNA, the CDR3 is TGTGCCAGCAGCTTAAGTGTCCTAGCGGGAGGTTACAATGAGCAGTTCTTC. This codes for CASSLSVLAGGYNEQFF. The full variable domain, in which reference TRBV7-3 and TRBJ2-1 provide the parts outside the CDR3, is GAGVSQTPSNKVTEKGKYVELRCDPISGHTALYWYRQSLGQGPEFLIYFQGTGAADDSGLPNDRFFAVRPEGSVSTLKIQRTERGDSAVYLCASSLSVLAGGYNEQFFGPGTRLTVL.

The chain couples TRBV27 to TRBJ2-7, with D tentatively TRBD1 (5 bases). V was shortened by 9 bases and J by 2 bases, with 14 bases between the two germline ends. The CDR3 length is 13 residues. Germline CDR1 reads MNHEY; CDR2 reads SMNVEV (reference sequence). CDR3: CASGPGITYEQYF. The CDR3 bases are TGTGCCAGTGGGCCAGGGATCACCTACGAGCAGTACTTC.

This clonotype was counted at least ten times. This CDR3 reads CASRPLAGGFADTQYF. The CDR3 DNA reads TGCGCCAGCCGACCCCTAGCGGGAGGCTTCGCAGATACGCAGTATTTT. The chain has TRBV5-1 and TRBJ2-3, with 11 bases lining up with TRBD2. The CDR3 is made up of 16 amino acids. Trimming took 7 bases from V and 4 from J; bases not matched to a gene: 11. Looked up from germline, CDR1 is SGHRS and CDR2 is YFSETQ.

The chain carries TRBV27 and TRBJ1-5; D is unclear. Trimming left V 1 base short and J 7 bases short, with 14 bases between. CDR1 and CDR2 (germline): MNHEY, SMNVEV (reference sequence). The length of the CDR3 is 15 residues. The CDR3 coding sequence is TGTGCCAGCAGTTTATTTCCGGGAAGGCAGCAGCCCCAGCATTTT. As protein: CASSLFPGRQQPQHF.

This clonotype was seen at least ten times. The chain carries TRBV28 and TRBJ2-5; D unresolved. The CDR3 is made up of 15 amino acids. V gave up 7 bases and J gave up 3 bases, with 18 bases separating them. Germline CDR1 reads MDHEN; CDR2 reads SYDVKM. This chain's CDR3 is CASTENGPLKETQYF. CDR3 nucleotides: TGTGCCAGCACCGAAAACGGACCCCTAAAAGAGACCCAGTACTTC.

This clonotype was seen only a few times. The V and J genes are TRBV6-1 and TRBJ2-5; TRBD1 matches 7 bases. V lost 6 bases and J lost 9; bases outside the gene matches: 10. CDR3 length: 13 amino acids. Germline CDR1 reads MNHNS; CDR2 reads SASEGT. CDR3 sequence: CASSGQALVAQYF. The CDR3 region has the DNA TGTGCCAGCAGCGGACAGGCCCTGGTGGCCCAGTACTTC.

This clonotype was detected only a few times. The CDR3 sequence: CASSFGGRTDTQYF. CDR3 DNA: TGTGCCAGCAGTTTTGGCGGGAGGACAGATACGCAGTATTTT. The rearrangement joins TRBV27 to TRBJ2-3; 8 nucleotides match TRBD2. V lost 3 bases and J lost 3; bases outside the gene matches: 2. The CDR3 sequence is 14 residues long. The germline V gene has CDR1 MNHEY and CDR2 SMNVEV (reference sequence).

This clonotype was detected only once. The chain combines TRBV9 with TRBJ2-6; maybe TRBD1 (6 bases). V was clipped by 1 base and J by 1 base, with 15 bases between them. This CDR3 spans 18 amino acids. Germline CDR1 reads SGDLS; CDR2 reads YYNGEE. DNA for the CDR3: TGTGCCAGCAGCGTATACAGGGTGGTCCGATCTGGGGCCAACGTCCTGACTTTC. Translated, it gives CASSVYRVVRSGANVLTF.

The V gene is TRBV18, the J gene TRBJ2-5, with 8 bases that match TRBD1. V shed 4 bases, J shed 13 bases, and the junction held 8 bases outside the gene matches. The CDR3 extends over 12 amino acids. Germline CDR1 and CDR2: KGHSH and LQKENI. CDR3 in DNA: TGTGCCAGCTCACACGCAGGGGGCGCTCGGTACTTC. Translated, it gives CASSHAGGARYF.

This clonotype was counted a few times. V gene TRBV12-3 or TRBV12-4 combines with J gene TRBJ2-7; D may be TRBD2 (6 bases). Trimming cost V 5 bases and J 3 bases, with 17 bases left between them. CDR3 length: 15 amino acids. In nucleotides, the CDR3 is TGTGCCAGCAGTAAAAGGCGGGAACACGTCTACGAGCAGTACTTC. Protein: CASSKRREHVYEQYF.

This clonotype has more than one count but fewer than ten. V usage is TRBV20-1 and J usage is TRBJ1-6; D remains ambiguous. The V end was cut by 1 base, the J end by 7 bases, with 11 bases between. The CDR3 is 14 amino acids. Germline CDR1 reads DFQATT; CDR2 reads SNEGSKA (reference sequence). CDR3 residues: CSARVARGNSPLHF. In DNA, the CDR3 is TGCAGTGCTAGAGTAGCCAGAGGGAATTCACCCCTCCACTTT.

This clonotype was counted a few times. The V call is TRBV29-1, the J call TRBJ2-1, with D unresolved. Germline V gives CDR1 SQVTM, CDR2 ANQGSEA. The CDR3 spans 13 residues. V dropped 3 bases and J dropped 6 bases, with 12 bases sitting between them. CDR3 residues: CSVDAPSLNEQFF. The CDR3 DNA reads TGCAGCGTTGATGCACCCAGCCTCAATGAGCAGTTCTTC.

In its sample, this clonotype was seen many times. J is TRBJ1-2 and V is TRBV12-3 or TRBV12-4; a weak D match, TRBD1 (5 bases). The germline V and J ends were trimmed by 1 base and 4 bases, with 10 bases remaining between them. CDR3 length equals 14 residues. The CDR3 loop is CASSLGSGPYGYTF. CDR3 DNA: TGTGCCAGCAGTTTAGGTTCAGGGCCCTATGGCTACACCTTC.

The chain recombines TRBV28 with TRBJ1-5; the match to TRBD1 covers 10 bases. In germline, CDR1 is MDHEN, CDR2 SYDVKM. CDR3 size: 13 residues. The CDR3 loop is CISGTGGNQPQHF. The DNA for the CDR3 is TGTATCTCCGGGACAGGGGGCAATCAGCCCCAGCATTTT. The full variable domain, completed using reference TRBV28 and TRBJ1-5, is DVKVTQSSRYLVKRTGEKVFLECVQDMDHENMFWYRQDPGLGLRLIYFSYDVKMKEKGDIPEGYSVSREKKERFSLILESASTNQTSMYLCISGTGGNQPQHFGDGTRLSIL.

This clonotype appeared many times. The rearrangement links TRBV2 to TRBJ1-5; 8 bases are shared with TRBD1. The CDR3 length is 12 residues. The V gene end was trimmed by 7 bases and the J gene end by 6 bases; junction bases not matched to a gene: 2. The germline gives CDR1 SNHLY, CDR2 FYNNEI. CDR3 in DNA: TGTGCCAGCACGCAGGGGGCTCAGCCCCAGCATTTT. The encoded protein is CASTQGAQPQHF.

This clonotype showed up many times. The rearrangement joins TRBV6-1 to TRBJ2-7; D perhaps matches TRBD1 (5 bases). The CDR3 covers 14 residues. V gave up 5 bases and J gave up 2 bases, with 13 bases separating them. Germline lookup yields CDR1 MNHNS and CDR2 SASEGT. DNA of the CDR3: TGTGCCAGCAGTATACATAGGGGAACCTACGAGCAGTACTTC. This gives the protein CASSIHRGTYEQYF.

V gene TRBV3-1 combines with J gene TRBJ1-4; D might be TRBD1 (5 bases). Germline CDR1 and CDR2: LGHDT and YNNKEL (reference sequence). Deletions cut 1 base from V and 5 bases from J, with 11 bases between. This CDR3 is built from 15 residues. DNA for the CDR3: TGTGCCAGCAGCCAAGGTGGGACCAGAAATGAAAAACTGTTTTTT. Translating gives CASSQGGTRNEKLFF. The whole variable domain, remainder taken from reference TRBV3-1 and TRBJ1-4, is DTAVSQTPKYLVTQMGNDKSIKCEQNLGHDTMYWYKQDSKKFLKIMFSYNNKELIINETVPNRFSPKSPDKAHLNLHINSLELGDSAVYFCASSQGGTRNEKLFFGSGTQLSVL.

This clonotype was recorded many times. CDR3 in amino acids: CASSSPGTGGRGEQFF. CDR3 sequence (DNA): TGTGCCAGCAGTTCTCCCGGGACAGGGGGCAGGGGTGAGCAGTTCTTC. The V gene is TRBV28, the J gene TRBJ2-1; 12 bases are shared with TRBD1. CDR3 length: 16 residues. V dropped 4 bases and J dropped 9; count of bases not matched to a gene: 10. Looked up from germline, CDR1 is MDHEN and CDR2 is SYDVKM.

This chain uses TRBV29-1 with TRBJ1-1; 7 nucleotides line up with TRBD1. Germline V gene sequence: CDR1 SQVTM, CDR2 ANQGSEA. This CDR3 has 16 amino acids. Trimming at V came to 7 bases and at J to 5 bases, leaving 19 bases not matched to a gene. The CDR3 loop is CSDQTPLTGPWTEAFF. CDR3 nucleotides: TGCAGCGACCAAACCCCACTGACAGGGCCTTGGACTGAAGCTTTCTTT.

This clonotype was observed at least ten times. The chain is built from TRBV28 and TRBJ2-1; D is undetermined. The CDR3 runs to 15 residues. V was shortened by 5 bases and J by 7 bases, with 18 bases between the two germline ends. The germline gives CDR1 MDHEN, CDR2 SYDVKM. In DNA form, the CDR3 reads TGTGCCAGCAGTGGTGGGTTTCTGGGTGGAAATGAGCAGTTCTTC. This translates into CASSGGFLGGNEQFF.

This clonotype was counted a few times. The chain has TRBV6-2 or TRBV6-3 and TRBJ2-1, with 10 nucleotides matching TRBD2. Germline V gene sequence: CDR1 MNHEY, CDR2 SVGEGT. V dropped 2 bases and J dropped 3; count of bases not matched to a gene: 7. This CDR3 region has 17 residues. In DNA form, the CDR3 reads TGTGCCAGCAGTTACGGCGGGCTAGCGGGAGTCTACAATGAGCAGTTCTTC. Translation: CASSYGGLAGVYNEQFF.

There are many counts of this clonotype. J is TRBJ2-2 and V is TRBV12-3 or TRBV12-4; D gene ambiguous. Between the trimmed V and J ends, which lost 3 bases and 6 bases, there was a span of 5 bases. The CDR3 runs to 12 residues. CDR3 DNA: TGTGCCAGCAGTTTTGGGCCCGGGGAGCTGTTTTTT. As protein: CASSFGPGELFF.

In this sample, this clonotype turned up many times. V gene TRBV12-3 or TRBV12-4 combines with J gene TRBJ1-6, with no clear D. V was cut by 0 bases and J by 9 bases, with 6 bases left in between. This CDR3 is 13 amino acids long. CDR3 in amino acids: CASSLALVSPLHF. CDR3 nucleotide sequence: TGTGCCAGCAGTTTAGCGCTGGTTTCACCCCTCCACTTT.

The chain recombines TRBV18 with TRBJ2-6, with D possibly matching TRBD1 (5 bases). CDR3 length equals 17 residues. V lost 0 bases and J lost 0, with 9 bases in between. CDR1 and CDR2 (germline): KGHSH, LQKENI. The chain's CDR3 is CASSPPGVNSGANVLTF. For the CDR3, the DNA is TGTGCCAGCTCACCACCAGGGGTAAACTCTGGGGCCAACGTCCTGACTTTC.

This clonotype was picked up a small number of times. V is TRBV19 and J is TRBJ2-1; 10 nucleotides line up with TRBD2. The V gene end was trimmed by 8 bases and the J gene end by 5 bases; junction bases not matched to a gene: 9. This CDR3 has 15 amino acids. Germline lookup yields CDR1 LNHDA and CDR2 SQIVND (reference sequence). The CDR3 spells CASEDSGRPHNEQFF. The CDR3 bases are TGTGCCAGTGAAGATAGCGGGAGGCCCCACAATGAGCAGTTCTTC.

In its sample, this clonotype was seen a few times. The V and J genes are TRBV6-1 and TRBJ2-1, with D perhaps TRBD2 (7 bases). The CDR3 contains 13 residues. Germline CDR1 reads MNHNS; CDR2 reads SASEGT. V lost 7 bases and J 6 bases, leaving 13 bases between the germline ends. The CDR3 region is CASIGGGGNEQFF. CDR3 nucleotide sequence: TGTGCCAGCATAGGGGGAGGGGGCAATGAGCAGTTCTTC.

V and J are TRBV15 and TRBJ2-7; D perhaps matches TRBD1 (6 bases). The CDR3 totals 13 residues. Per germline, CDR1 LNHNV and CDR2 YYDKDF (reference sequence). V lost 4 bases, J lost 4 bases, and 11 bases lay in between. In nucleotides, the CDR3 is TGTGCCACCAGCACCGGGACATCTTACGAGCAGTACTTC. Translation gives CATSTGTSYEQYF.

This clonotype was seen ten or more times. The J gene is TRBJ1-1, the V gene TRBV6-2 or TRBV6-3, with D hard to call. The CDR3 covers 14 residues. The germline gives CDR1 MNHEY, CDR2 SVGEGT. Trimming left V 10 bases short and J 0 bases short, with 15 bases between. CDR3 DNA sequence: TGTGCCACCGTGCTTGACGGAGTGAACACTGAAGCTTTCTTT. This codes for CATVLDGVNTEAFF.

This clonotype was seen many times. The CDR3 DNA reads TGTGCCAGCAGTGAAGGACAGGACCAAGAGACCCAGTACTTC. It yields the protein CASSEGQDQETQYF. The chain combines TRBV2 with TRBJ2-5; tentative D call: TRBD1 (6 bases). Trimming took off 1 base at V and 0 bases at J, with 6 bases between the two ends. This CDR3 has 14 amino acids. Germline V gene sequence: CDR1 SNHLY, CDR2 FYNNEI.

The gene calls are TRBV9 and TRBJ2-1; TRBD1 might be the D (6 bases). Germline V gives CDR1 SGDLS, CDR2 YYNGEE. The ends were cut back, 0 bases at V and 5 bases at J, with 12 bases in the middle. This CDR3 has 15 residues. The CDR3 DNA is TGTGCCAGCAGCGTAGAGGGGGTGTCAGACAATGAGCAGTTCTTC. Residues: CASSVEGVSDNEQFF. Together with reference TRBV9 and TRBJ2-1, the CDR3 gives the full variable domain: DSGVTQTPKHLITATGQRVTLRCSPRSGDLSVYWYQQSLDQGLQFLIQYYNGEERAKGNILERFSAQQFPDLHSELNLSSLELGDSALYFCASSVEGVSDNEQFFGPGTRLTVL.

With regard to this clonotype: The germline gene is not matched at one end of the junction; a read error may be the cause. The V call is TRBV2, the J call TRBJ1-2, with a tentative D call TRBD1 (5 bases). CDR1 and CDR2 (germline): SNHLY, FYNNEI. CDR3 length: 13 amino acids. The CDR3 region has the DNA TGTGCCAGCAGGGCTGCAGGGAACTATGACTACACCTTC. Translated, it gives CASRAAGNYDYTF.